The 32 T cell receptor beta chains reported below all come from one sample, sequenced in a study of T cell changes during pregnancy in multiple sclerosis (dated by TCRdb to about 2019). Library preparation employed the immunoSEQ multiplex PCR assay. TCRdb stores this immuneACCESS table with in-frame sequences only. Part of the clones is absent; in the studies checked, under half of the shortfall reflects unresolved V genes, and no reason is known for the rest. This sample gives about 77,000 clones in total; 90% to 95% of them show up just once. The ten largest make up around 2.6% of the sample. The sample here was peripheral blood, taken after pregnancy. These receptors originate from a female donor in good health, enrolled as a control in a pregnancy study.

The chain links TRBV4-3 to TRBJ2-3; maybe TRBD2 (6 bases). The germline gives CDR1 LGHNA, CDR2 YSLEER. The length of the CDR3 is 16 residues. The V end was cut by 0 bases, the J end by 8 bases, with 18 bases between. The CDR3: CASSQEFGSGAGTQYF. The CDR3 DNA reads TGCGCCAGCAGCCAAGAGTTCGGTAGCGGCGCGGGTACGCAGTATTTT.

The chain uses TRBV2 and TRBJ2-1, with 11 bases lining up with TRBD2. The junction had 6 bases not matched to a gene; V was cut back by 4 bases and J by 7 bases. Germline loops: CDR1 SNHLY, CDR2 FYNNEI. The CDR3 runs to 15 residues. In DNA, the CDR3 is TGTGCCAGCAGTGTACTAGCGGGAGTAGGAAATGAGCAGTTCTTC. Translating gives CASSVLAGVGNEQFF.

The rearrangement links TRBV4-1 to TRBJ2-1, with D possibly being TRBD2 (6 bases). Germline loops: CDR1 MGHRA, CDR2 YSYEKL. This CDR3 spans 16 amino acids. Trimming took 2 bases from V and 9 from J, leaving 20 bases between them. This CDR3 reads CASSQPTSTLLIEQFF. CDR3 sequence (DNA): TGCGCCAGCAGCCAACCTACTAGCACCCTTTTAATTGAGCAGTTCTTC.

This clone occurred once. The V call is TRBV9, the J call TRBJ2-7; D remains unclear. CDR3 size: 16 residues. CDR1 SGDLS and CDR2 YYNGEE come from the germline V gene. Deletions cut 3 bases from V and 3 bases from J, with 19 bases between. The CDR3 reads CASSASARAADYEQYF. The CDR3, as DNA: TGTGCCAGCAGCGCGTCGGCGAGAGCCGCGGACTACGAGCAGTACTTC.

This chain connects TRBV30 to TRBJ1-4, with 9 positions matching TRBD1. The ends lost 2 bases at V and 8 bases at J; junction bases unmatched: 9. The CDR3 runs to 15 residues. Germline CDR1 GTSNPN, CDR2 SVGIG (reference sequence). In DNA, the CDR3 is TGTGCCTGGAGTCCAGGGACAGGGTTAAAGGAAAAACTGTTTTTT. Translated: CAWSPGTGLKEKLFF.

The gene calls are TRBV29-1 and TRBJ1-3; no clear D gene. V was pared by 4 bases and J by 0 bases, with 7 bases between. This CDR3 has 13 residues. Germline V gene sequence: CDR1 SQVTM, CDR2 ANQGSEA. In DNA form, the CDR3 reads TGCAGCGTTGGGCCAAGCTCTGGAAACACCATATATTTT. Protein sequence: CSVGPSSGNTIYF.

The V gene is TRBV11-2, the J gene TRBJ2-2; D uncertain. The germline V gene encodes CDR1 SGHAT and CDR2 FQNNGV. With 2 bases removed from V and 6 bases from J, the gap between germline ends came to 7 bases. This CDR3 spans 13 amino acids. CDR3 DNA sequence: TGTGCCAGCAGCTTACTCGAGGCCGGGGAGCTGTTTTTT. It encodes CASSLLEAGELFF.

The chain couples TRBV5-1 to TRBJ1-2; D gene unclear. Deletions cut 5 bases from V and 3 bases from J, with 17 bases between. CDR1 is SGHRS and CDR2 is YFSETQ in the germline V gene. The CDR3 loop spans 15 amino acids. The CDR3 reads CASSTRPGIHYGYTF. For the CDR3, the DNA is TGCGCCAGCAGTACCCGGCCGGGGATACACTATGGCTACACCTTC.

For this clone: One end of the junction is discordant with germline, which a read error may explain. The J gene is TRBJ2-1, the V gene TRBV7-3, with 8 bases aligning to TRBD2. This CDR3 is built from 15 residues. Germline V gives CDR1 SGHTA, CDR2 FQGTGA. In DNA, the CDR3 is TGTGCCAGCAGCGTAACTAGCGGCTCCTACAATGAGCAGTTCTTC. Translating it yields CASSVTSGSYNEQFF.

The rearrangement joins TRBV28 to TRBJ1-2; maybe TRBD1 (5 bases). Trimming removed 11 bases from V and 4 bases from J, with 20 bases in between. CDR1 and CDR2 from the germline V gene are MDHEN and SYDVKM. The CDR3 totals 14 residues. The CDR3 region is CAAHRGGGGYGYTF. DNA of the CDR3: TGTGCCGCCCACCGTGGGGGGGGAGGCTATGGCTACACCTTC.

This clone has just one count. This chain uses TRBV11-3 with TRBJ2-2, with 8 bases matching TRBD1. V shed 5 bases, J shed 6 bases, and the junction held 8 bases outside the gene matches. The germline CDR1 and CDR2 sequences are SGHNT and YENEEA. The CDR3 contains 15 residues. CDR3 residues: CASSTREQGAGELFF. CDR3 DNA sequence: TGTGCCAGCAGCACCCGGGAACAGGGGGCCGGGGAGCTGTTTTTT.

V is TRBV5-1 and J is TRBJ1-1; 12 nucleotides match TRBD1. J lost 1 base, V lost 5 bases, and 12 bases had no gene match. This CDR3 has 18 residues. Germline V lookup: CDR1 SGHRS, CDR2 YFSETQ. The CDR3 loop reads CASRDPGQGAGGNTEAFF. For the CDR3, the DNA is TGCGCCAGCAGGGACCCGGGACAGGGGGCGGGGGGGAACACTGAAGCTTTCTTT.

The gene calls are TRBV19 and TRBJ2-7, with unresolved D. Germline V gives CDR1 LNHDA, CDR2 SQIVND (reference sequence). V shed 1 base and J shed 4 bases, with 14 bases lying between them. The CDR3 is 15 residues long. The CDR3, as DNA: TGTGCCAGTAGTATAGCACCCTTGGCGCGGTACGAGCAGTACTTC. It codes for CASSIAPLARYEQYF. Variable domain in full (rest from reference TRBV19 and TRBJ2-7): DGGITQSPKYLFRKEGQNVTLSCEQNLNHDAMYWYRQDPGQGLRLIYYSQIVNDFQKGDIAEGYSVSREKKESFPLTVTSAQKNPTAFYLCASSIAPLARYEQYFGPGTRLTVT.

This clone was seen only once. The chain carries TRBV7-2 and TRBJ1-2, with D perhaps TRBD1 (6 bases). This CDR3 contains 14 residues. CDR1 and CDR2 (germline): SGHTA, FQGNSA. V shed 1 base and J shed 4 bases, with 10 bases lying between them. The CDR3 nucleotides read TGTGCCAGCAGCTTAGATGGCAGGGGCTATGGCTACACCTTC. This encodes CASSLDGRGYGYTF.

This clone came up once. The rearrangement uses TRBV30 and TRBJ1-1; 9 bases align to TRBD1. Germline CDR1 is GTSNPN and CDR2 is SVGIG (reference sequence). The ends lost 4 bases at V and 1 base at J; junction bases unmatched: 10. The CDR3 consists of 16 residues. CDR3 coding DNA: TGTGCCTGGATGGGGCCGACAGGGGGTGAGAACACTGAAGCTTTCTTT. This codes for CAWMGPTGGENTEAFF.

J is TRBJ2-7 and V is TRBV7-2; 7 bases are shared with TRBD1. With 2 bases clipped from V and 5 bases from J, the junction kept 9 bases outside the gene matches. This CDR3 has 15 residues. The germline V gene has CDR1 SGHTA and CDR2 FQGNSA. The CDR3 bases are TGTGCCAGCAGCTTATATAGGACAGGACGCGACGAGCAGTACTTC. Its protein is CASSLYRTGRDEQYF.

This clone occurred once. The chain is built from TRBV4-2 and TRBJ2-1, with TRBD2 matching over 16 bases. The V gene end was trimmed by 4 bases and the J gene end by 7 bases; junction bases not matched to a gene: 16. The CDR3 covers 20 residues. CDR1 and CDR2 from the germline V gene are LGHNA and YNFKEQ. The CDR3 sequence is CASSPRGLAGGPSKGNEQFF. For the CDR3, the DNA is TGTGCCAGCAGCCCACGGGGACTAGCGGGAGGGCCGAGTAAGGGAAATGAGCAGTTCTTC.

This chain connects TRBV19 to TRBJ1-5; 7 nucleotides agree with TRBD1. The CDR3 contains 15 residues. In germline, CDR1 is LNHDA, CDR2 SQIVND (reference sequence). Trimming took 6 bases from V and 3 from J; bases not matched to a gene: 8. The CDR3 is CASRTPTGDNQPQHF. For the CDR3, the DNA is TGTGCCAGTAGGACACCCACAGGGGACAATCAGCCCCAGCATTTT.

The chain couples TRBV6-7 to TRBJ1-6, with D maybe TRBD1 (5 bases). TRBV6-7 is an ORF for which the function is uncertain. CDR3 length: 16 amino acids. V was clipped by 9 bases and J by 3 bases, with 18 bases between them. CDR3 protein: CARTVPGRVYNSPLHF. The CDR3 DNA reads TGTGCCAGGACAGTGCCAGGGAGGGTCTATAATTCACCCCTCCACTTT.

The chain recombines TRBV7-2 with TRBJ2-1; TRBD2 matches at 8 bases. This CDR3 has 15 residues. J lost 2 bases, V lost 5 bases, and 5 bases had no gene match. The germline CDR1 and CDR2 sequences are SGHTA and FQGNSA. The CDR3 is CASSGSGVTYNEQFF. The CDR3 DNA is TGTGCCAGCAGCGGTAGCGGGGTTACCTACAATGAGCAGTTCTTC.

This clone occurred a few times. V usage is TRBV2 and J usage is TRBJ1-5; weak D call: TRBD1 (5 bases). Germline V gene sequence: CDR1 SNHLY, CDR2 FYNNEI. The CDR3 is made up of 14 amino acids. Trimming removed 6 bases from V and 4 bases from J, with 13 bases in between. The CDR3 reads CASSSTELNQPQHF. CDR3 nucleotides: TGTGCCAGCAGCTCGACAGAATTGAATCAGCCCCAGCATTTT.

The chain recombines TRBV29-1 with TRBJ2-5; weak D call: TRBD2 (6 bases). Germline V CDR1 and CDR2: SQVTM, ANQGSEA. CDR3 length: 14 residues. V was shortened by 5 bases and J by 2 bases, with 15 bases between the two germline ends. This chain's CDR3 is CSVRLLAPQETQYF. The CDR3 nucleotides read TGCAGCGTTCGGCTCCTAGCGCCACAAGAGACCCAGTACTTC.

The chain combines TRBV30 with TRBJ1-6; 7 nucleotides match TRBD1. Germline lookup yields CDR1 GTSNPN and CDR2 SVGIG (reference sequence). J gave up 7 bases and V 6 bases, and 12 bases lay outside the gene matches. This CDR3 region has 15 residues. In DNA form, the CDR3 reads TGTGCCTGCACCCGGCAGTCCAGGGGGAATTCACCCCTCCACTTT. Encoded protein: CACTRQSRGNSPLHF.

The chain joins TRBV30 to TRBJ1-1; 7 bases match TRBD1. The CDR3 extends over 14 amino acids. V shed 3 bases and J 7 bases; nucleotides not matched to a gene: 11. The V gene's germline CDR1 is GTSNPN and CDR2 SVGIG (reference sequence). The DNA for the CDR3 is TGTGCCTGGAGGGCGAGGGGGCGCTGGGTTGAAGCTTTCTTT. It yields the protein CAWRARGRWVEAFF. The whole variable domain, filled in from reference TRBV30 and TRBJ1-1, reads SQTIHQWPATLVQPVGSPLSLECTVEGTSNPNLYWYRQAAGRGLQLLFYSVGIGQISSEVPQNLSASRPQDRQFILSSKKLLLSDSGFYLCAWRARGRWVEAFFGQGTRLTVV.

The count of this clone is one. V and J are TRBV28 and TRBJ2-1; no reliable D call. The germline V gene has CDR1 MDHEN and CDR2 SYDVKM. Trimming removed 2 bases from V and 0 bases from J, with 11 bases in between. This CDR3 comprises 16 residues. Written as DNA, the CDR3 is TGTGCCAGCAGTTTAACTTCTGCGAGCTCCTACAATGAGCAGTTCTTC. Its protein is CASSLTSASSYNEQFF.

The CDR3 loop is CASSFVSGETDTQYF. CDR3 DNA: TGTGCCAGCAGCTTTGTCAGCGGGGAAACAGATACGCAGTATTTT. The chain employs TRBV7-9 and TRBJ2-3; the match to TRBD2 covers 7 bases. The CDR3 extends over 15 amino acids. In germline, CDR1 is SEHNR, CDR2 FQNEAQ (reference sequence). Trimming at V came to 3 bases and at J to 3 bases, leaving 6 bases not matched to a gene.

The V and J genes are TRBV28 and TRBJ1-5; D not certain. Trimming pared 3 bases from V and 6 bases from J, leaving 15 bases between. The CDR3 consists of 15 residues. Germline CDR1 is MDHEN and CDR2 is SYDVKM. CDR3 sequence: CASSFPSYGGQPQHF. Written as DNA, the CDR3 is TGTGCCAGCAGTTTCCCTAGTTACGGTGGTCAGCCCCAGCATTTT. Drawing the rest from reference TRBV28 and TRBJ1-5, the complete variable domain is DVKVTQSSRYLVKRTGEKVFLECVQDMDHENMFWYRQDPGLGLRLIYFSYDVKMKEKGDIPEGYSVSREKKERFSLILESASTNQTSMYLCASSFPSYGGQPQHFGDGTRLSIL.

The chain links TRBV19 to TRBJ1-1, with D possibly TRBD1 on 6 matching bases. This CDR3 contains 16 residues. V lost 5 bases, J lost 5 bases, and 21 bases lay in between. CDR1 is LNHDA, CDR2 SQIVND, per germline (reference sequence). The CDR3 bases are TGTGCCAGTAGTGTCTATAGGGGGGTCGGGGGGACTGAAGCTTTCTTT. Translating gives CASSVYRGVGGTEAFF.

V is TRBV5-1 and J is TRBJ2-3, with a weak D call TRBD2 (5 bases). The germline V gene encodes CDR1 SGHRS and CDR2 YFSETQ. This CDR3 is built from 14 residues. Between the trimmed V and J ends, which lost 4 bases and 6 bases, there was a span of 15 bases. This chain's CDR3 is CASSPILPGDTQYF. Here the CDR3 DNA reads TGCGCCAGCAGCCCCATTCTTCCGGGGGATACGCAGTATTTT.

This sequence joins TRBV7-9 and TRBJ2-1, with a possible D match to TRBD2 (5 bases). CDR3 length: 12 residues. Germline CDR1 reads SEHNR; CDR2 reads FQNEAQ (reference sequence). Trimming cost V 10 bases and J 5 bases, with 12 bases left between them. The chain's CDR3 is CAILGRNNEQFF. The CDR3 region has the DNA TGTGCCATCCTGGGGAGAAACAATGAGCAGTTCTTC. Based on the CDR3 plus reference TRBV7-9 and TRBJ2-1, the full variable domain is DTGVSQNPRHKITKRGQNVTFRCDPISEHNRLYWYRQTLGQGPEFLTYFQNEAQLEKSRLLSDRFSAERPKGSFSTLEIQRTEQGDSAMYLCAILGRNNEQFFGPGTRLTVL.

The CDR3 coding sequence is TGTGCCAGCAGCCAGATTGAAGACACTGAAGCTTTCTTT. It yields the protein CASSQIEDTEAFF. This chain links TRBV11-2 with TRBJ1-1, with no clear D. V was shortened by 5 bases and J by 3 bases, with 10 bases between the two germline ends. Germline-derived CDR1 and CDR2 are SGHAT and FQNNGV. The CDR3 length is 13 residues.

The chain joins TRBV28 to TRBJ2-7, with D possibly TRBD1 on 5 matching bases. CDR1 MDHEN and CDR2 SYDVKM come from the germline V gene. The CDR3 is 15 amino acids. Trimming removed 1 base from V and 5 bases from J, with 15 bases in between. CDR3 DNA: TGTGCCAGCAGTTTATACCGGCAGGGTCCTAACGAGCAGTACTTC. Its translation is CASSLYRQGPNEQYF.